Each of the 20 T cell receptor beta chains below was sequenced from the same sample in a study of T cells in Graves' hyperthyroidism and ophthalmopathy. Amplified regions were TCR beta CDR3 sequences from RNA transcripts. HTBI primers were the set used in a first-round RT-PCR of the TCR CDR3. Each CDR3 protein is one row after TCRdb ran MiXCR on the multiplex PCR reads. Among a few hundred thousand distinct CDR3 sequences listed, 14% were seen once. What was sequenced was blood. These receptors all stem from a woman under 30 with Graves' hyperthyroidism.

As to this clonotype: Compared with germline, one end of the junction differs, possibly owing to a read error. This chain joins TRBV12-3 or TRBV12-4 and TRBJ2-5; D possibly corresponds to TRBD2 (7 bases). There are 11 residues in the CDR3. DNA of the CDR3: TGTGCCAGCAGCTCAAGCGGGGACACCGACTTC. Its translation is CASSSSGDTDF.

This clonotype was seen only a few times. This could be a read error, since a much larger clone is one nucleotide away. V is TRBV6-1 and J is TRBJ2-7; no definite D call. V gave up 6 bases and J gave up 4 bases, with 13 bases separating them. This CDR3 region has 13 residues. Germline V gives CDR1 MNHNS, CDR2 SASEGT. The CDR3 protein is CASRLQEVYEQYV. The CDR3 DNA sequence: TGTGCCAGCAGGCTTCAAGAGGTATACGAGCAGTACGTC.

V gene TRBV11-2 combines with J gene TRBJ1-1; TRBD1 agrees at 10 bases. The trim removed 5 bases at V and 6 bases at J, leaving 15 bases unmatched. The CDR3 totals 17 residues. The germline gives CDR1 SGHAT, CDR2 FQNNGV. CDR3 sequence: CASSHPGQGTKSAEAFF. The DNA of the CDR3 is TGTGCCAGCAGCCACCCGGGACAGGGGACGAAATCCGCTGAAGCTTTCTTT.

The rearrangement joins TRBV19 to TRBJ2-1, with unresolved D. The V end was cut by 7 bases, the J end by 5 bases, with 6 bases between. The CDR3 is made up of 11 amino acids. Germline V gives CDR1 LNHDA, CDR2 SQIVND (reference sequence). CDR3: CASTLNNEQFF. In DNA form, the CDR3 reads TGTGCCAGTACCCTTAACAATGAGCAGTTCTTC.

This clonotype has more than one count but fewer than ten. The CDR3 nucleotides are TGTGCCAGCAGGAGGGGGACAATCACTGAAGCTTTCTTT. This codes for CASRRGTITEAFF. The chain links TRBV2 to TRBJ1-1; D might be TRBD1 (6 bases). CDR1 SNHLY and CDR2 FYNNEI come from the germline V gene. The CDR3 length is 13 residues. V lost 6 bases and J 4 bases, leaving 12 bases between the germline ends.

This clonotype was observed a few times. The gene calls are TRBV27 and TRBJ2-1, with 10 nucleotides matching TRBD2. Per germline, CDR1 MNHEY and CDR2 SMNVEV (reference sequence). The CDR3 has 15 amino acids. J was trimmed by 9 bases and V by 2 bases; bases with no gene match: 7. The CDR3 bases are TGTGCCAGCAGTTTAAGCACTAGCGGGACGATTGAGCAGTTCTTC. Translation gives CASSLSTSGTIEQFF.

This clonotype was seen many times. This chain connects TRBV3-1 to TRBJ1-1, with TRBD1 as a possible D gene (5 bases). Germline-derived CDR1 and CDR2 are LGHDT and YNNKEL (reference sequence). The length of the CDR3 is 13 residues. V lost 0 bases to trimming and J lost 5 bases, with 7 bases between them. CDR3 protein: CASSQDRVTEAFF. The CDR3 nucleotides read TGTGCCAGCAGCCAAGACAGGGTTACTGAAGCTTTCTTT.

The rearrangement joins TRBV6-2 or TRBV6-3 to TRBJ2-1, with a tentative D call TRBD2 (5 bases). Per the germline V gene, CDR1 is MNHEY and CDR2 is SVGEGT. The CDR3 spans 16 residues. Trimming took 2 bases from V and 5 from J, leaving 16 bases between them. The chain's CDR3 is CASSYDHALGNNEQFF. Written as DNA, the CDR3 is TGTGCCAGCAGTTACGACCATGCACTAGGGAACAATGAGCAGTTCTTC.

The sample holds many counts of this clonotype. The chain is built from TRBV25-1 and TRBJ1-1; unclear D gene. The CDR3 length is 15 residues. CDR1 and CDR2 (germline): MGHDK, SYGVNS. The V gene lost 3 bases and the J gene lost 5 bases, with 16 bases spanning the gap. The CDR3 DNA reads TGTGCCAGCAGTGATCCTACGACTGGTCGAACTGAAGCTTTCTTT. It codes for CASSDPTTGRTEAFF.

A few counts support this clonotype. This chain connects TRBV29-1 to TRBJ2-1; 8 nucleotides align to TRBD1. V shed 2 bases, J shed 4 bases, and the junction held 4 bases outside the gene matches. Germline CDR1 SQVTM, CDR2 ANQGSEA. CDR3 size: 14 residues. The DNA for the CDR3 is TGCAGCGTTGAAACCCGGACAGGGTACAATGAGCAGTTCTTC. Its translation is CSVETRTGYNEQFF.

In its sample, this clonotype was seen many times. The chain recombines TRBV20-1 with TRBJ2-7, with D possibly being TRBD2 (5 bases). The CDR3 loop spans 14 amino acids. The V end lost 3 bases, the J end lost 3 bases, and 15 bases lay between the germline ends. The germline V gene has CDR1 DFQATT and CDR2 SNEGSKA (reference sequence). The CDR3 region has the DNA TGCAGTGCTAGTCCCTCTAGCAGTAGCTACGAGCAGTACGTC. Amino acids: CSASPSSSSYEQYV.

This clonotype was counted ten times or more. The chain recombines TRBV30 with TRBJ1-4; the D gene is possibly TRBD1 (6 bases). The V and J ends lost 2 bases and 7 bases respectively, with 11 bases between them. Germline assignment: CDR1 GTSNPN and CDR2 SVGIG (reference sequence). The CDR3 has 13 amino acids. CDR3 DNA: TGTGCCTGGAGTTGGGCAGGGGTTGAAAAACTGTTTTTT. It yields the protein CAWSWAGVEKLFF.

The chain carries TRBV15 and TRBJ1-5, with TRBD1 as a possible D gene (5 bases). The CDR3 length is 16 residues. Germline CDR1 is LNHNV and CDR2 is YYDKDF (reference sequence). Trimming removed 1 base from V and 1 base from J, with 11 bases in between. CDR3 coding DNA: TGTGCCACCAGCAGAGGGACATCGTTAAGCAATCAGCCCCAGCATTTT. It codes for CATSRGTSLSNQPQHF. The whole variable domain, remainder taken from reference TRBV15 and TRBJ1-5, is DAMVIQNPRYQVTQFGKPVTLSCSQTLNHNVMYWYQQKSSQAPKLLFHYYDKDFNNEADTPDNFQSRRPNTSFCFLDIRSPGLGDTAMYLCATSRGTSLSNQPQHFGDGTRLSIL.

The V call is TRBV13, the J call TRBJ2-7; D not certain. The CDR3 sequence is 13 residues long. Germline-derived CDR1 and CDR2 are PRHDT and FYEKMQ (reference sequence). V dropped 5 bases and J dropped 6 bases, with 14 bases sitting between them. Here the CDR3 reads CASSPTATAEQYV. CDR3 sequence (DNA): TGTGCCAGCAGCCCGACGGCAACAGCCGAGCAGTACGTC.

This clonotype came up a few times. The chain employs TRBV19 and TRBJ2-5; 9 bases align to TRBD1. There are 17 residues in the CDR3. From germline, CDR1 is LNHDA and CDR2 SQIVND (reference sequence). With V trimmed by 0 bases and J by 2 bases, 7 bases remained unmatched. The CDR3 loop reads CASSIEGQGTPQETQYF. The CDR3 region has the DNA TGTGCCAGTAGTATAGAGGGACAGGGTACCCCGCAAGAGACCCAGTACTTC.

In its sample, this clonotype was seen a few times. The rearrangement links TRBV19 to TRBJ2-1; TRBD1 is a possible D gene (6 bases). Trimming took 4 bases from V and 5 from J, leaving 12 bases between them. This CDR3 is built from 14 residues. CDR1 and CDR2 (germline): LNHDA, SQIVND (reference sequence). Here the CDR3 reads CASSNRVRNNEQFF. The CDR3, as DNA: TGTGCCAGTAGTAACAGGGTACGTAACAATGAGCAGTTCTTC. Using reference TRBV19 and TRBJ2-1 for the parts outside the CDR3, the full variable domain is DGGITQSPKYLFRKEGQNVTLSCEQNLNHDAMYWYRQDPGQGLRLIYYSQIVNDFQKGDIAEGYSVSREKKESFPLTVTSAQKNPTAFYLCASSNRVRNNEQFFGPGTRLTVL.

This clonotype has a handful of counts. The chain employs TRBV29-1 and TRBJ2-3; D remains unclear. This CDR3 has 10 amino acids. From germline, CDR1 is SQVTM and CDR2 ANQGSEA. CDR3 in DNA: TGCACCGCCTCCAGTGATACGCAGTATTTT. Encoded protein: CTASSDTQYF.

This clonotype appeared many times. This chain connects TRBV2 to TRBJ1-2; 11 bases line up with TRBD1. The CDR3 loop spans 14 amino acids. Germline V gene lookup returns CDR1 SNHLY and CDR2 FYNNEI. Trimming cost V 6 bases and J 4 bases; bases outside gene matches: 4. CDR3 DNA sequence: TGTGCCAGCAGGGGGACAGGGGGAAGCTATGGCTACACCTTC. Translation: CASRGTGGSYGYTF.

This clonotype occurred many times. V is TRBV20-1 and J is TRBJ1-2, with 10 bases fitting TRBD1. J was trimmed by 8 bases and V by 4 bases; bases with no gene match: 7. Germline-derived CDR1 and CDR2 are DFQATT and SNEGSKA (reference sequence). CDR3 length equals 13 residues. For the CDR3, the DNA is TGCAGTGCTAAGACAGGGGGCCAGAGGGGCTACACCTTC. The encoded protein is CSAKTGGQRGYTF.

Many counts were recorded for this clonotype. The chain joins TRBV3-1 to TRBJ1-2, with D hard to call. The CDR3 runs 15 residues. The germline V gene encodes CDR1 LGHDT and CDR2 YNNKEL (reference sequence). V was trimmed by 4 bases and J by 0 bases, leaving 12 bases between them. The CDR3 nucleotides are TGTGCCAGCAGCCCCCGGCAGGATACTAACTATGGCTACACCTTC. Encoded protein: CASSPRQDTNYGYTF. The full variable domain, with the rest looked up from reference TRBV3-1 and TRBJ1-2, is DTAVSQTPKYLVTQMGNDKSIKCEQNLGHDTMYWYKQDSKKFLKIMFSYNNKELIINETVPNRFSPKSPDKAHLNLHINSLELGDSAVYFCASSPRQDTNYGYTFGSGTRLTVV.